This T cell receptor beta chain was documented in a study of tumor-infiltrating lymphocytes in primary liver carcinoma. Study-wide background: The cohort consisted of patients whose primary liver carcinoma was surgically resected.

It was unsorted whole blood that yielded blood RNA, and germline DNA was also extracted. Among the patients, all had chronic HBV infection and none had been treated. Before surgery, roughly 4 milliliters of EDTA blood were taken. With regard to this clonotype: It may be a read error: a sequence one base away is much more abundant.

CDR1 is SGHAT, CDR2 FQNNGV, per germline. CDR3 length: 15 residues. With around 450 ng total RNA as template and a constant-region primer, TCR beta cDNA was made. Modified slightly, ARM-PCR produced TCR beta libraries over three nested multiplex PCR rounds. A C-beta reverse primer and TRBV1-TRBV30 forward primers served in each of the first two PCR rounds, at about 10 cycles apiece. TCRdb reprocessed the multiplex PCR reads via MiXCR and lists one record per CDR3 protein. The sample lists over 250,000 distinct CDR3 sequences; about three fifths were seen once. Sequenced material: peripheral blood. This TCR came from a woman aged 25-40 years with primary liver carcinoma and hepatitis B virus infection. This chain links TRBV11-2 with TRBJ2-1, with 12 bases lining up with TRBD2. The CDR3 is CAGSLRLAGVGEQFF. In nucleotides, the CDR3 is TGTGCCGGCAGCTTACGACTAGCGGGAGTTGGTGAGCAGTTCTTC.